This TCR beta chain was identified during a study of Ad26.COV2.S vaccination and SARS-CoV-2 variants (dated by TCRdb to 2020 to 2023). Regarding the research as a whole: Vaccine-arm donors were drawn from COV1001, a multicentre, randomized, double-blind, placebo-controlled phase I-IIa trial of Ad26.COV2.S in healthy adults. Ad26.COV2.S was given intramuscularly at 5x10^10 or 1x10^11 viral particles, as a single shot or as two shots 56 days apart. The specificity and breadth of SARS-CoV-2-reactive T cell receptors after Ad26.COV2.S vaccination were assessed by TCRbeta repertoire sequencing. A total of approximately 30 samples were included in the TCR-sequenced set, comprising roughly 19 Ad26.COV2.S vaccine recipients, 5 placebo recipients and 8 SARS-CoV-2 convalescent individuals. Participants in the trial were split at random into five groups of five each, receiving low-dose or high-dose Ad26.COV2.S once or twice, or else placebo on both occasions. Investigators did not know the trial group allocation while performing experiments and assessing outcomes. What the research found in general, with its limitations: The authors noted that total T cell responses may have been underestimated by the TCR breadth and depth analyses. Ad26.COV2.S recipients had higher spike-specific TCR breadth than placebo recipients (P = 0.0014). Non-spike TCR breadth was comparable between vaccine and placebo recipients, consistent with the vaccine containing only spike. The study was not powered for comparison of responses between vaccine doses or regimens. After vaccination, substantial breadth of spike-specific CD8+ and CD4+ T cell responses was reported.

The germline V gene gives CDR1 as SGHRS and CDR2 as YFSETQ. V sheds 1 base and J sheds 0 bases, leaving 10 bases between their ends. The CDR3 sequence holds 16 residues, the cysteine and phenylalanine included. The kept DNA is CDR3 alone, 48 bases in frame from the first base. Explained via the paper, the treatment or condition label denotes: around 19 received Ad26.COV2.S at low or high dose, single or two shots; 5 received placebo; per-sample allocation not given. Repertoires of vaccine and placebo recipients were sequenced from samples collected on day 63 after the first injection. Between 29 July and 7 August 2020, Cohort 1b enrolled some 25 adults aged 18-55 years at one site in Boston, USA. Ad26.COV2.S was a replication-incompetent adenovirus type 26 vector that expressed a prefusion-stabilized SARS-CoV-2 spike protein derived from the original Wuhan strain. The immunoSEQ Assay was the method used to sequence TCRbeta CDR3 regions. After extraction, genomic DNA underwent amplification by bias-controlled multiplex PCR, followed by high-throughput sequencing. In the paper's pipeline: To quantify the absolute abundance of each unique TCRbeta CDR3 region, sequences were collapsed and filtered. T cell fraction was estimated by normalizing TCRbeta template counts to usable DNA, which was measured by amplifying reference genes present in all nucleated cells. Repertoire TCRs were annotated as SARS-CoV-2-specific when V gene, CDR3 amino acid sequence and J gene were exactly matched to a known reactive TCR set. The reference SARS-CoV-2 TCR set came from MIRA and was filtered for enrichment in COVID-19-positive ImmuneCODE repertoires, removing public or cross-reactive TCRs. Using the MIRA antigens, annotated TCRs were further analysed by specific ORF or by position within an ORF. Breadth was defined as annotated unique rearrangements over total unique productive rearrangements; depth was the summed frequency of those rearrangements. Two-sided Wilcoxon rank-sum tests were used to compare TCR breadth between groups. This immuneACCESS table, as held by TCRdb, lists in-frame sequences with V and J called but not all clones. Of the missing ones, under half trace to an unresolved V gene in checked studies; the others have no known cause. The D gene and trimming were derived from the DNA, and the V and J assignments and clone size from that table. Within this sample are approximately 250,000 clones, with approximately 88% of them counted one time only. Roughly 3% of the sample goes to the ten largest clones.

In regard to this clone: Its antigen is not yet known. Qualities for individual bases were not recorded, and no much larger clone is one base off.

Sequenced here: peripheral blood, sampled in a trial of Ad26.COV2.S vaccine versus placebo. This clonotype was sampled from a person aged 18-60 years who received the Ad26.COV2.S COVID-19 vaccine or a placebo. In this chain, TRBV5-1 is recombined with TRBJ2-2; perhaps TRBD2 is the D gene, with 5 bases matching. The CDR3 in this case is CASSLSPTTNTGELFF. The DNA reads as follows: TGCGCCAGCAGCTTGTCCCCGACTACGAACACCGGGGAGCTGTTTTTT. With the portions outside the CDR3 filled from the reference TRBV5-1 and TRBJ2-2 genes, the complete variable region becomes KAGVTQTPRYLIKTRGQQVTLSCSPISGHRSVSWYQQTPGQGLQFLFEYFSETQRNKGNFPGRFSGRQFSNSRSEMNVSTLELGDSALYLCASSLSPTTNTGELFFGEGSRLTVL.